This entry lists 2 T cell receptor beta chains sequenced from one sample in a study of blood T cells in healthy people across ages. Primers used in a second PCR of about 6 to 11 cycles were a sample-barcoded 5' primer and a J-beta primer mix. MiXCR, run by TCRdb on the 5' RACE reads, gives a single entry per CDR3 protein. The sample lists approximately 1,700,000 distinct CDR3 sequences, roughly two fifths occurring once. The sample comprised blood. These receptor sequences come from a human donor in good health.

J is TRBJ1-1 and V is TRBV4-2; D may be TRBD1 (5 bases). This CDR3 is built from 15 residues. Germline CDR1 reads LGHNA; CDR2 reads YNFKEQ. Deletions cut 0 bases from V and 4 bases from J, with 12 bases between. The CDR3 coding sequence is TGTGCCAGCAGCCAAGAAGCGGGGGGTTCCACTGAAGCTTTCTTT. Protein product: CASSQEAGGSTEAFF.

The CDR3 region is CASGSRQGQYNEQYF. Here the CDR3 DNA reads TGTGCCAGCGGAAGCAGACAGGGACAGTACAATGAGCAGTACTTC. This chain connects TRBV12-3 or TRBV12-4 to TRBJ2-5; 7 nucleotides match TRBD1. V lost 8 bases to trimming and J lost 11 bases; unmatched junction nucleotides: 20. This CDR3 spans 15 amino acids.